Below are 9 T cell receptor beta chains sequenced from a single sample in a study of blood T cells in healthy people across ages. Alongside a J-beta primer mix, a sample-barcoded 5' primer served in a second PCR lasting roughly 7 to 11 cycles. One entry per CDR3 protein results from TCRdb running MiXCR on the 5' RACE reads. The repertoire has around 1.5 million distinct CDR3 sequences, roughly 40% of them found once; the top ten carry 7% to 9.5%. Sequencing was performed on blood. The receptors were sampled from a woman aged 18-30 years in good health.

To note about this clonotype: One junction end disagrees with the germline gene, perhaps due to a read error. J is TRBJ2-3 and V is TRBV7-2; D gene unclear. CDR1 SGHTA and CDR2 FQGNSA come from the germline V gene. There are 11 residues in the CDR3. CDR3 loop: CAISLSDTQYF. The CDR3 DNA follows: TGTGCCATCAGCTTATCTGATACGCAGTATTTT.

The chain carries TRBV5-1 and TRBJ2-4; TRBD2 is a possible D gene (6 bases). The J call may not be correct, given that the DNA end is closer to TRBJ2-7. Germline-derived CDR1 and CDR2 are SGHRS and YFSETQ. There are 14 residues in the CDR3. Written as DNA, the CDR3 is TGCGCCAGCAGCGGAGCCCCTCTGGGGGGCGAGCAGTACTTC. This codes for CASSGAPLGGEQYF.

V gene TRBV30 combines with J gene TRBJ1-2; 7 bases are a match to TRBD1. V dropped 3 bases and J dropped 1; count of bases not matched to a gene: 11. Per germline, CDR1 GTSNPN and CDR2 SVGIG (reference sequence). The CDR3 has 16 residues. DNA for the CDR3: TGTGCCTGGAGCTTCCGCCGACAGGGAGGTAACTATGGCTACACCTTC. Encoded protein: CAWSFRRQGGNYGYTF.

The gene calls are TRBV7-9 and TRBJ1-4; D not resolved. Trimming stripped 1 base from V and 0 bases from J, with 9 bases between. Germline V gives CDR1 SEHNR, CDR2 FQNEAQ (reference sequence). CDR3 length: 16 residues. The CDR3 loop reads CASSLDASTTNEKLFF. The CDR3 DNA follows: TGTGCCAGCAGCTTAGACGCCAGTACAACTAATGAAAAACTGTTTTTT.

The CDR3 coding sequence is TGCAGTGCTAGATCCACTAGCGGGGGGCCACAAGAGACCCAGTACTTC. It is translated as CSARSTSGGPQETQYF. The rearrangement uses TRBV20-1 and TRBJ2-5; 12 nucleotides match TRBD2. The CDR3 consists of 16 residues. Trimming took 2 bases from V and 2 from J; bases not matched to a gene: 6. CDR1 is DFQATT and CDR2 is SNEGSKA in the germline V gene (reference sequence).

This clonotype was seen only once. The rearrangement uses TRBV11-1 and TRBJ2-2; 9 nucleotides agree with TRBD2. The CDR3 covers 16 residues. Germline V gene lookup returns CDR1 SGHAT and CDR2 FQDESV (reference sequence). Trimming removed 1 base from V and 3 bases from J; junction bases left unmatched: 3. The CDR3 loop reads CASSLVRGRDTGELFF. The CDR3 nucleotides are TGTGCCAGCAGCTTAGTTCGCGGGAGGGACACCGGGGAGCTGTTTTTT.

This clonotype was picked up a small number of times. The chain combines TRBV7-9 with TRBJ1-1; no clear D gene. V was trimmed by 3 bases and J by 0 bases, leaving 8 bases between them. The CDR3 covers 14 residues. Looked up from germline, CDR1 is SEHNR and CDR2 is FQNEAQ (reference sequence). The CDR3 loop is CASSFQALNTEAFF. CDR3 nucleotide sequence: TGTGCCAGCAGCTTTCAAGCATTGAACACTGAAGCTTTCTTT.

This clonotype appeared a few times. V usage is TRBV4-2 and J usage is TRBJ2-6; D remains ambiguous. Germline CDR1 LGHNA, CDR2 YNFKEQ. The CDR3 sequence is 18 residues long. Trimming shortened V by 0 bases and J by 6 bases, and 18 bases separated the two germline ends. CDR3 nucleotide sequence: TGTGCCAGCAGCCAAGATGCTGGCAGCCTAGTTTTGGCCAACGTCCTGACTTTC. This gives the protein CASSQDAGSLVLANVLTF.

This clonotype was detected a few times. CDR3 in DNA: TGTGCCAGACCACTGCCAGGCTCCTACAATGAGCAGTTCTTC. This encodes CARPLPGSYNEQFF. The V call is TRBV2, the J call TRBJ2-1; D not resolved. The CDR3 length is 14 residues. Trimming removed 9 bases from V and 0 bases from J, with 12 bases in between. The germline gives CDR1 SNHLY, CDR2 FYNNEI.